The source of this T cell receptor beta chain is a study of cytomegalovirus exposure and HLA in healthy donors (dated 2017 in TCRdb). Context from the whole study: An earlier analysis of several hundred of the donors reported approximately 260 Gb of sequence data and 100 million to 120 million unique TCR beta sequences obtained from about 180 million T cells. An early release covering some 640 HLA-typed donors comprised about 310 gigabases of sequencing data and tens of millions of unique TCR sequences. The genetic ancestry cluster associated with self-reported Caucasian donors included approximately 85% of the approximately 400 genotyped donors. The study aimed to test whether signatures of past pathogen exposure could be identified by cataloging public T cell receptors. The T cell repertoires of some 700 subjects were profiled by immunosequencing and related to cytomegalovirus serostatus. A separate validation cohort of some 130 different subjects was used in addition to the 666-subject first cohort. High-throughput TCR immunosequencing, statistical association of individual TCRs with disease status, and machine learning were combined to predict cytomegalovirus infection status. A later analysis re-examined previously published TCR beta repertoires from hundreds of donors and added high-resolution HLA genotyping to investigate patterns of TCR occurrence. In the later analysis, no new phenotypic data were used to find candidate immune exposures; instead, reliance was placed on TCR beta sequences and their occurrence across donors. An earlier analysis of several hundred of the donors applied high-throughput TCR beta sequencing to assess whether each TCR beta V gene segment acted as functional or pseudogenic. Donor age, sex, ethnicity and CMV serostatus were compiled alongside the repertoire data. A later genetic analysis used genome-wide SNP genotypes for about three fifths of the 666 donors, treating that subset as a discovery cohort. All discovery cohort repertoires had been generated on a single sequencing platform. HLA typing included class I and class II loci at four-digit resolution. Typing coverage differed by locus: A, B, C, DRB1 and DQB1 were typed in roughly 620-640 donors, DQA1 in 500 to 550, DPA1 in around 580, and DPB1 in around 440. A handful of DR-DQ haplotypes were handled as single units for association and clustering because linkage in the cohort was strong. Among about 400 genotyped donors of the cohort, an average of roughly 230,000 unique TCR beta nucleotide sequences was sequenced per donor, of which 15% to 20% were non-productive.

The CDR3 holds 15 amino acids from the cysteine to the phenylalanine. Only the CDR3 DNA is retained, 45 bases long and in frame from the first base. The germline V gene (reference sequence) gives CDR1 as SGHNT and CDR2 as YYREEE. The germline V end is reduced by 3 bases and the J end by 3 bases; junction bases left unmatched: 6. In total, 600 or so healthy bone marrow donors made up the cohort. Cohort members were all nominally healthy when sampled, although unrecorded immune exposures were likely present. The donor tested CMV seropositive, placing the donor among the approximately 310 seropositive members of the cohort. Each donor provided a peripheral blood sample, and peripheral blood mononuclear cells were used for TCR beta sequencing. Genomic DNA was extracted from the blood cell samples with the Qiagen DNeasy Blood Extraction Kit. This clone is a singleton in its sample. Its binding antigen is unknown. No much larger clone exists at a distance of one base, and base qualities are not known.

Here is what the overall study found, with its caveats: Strong co-occurrence of HLA alleles, especially DR and DQ, made assigning TCR associations to individual alleles difficult. Immune exposure information for the cohort was limited to CMV serostatus. Because some donors lacked HLA typing at each locus, the association tests relied only on the typed subset. In a later genetic analysis, fewer N-insertions in productive TCRs were reported among donors in an Asian-associated ancestry cluster than the 666-donor mean. A later analysis found that most CMV-associated TCR beta chains appeared HLA-restricted, with HLA associations seemingly driven largely by CMV exposure. Because counts were too low, about 18 rarely observed V segments, including chromosome 9 orphons, were excluded from the earlier analysis of several hundred of the donors. Some IMGT-functional V segments, including TRBV6-2 and TRBV6-3, could not be distinguished by the 87-base-pair reads and were therefore excluded. It was suggested by the authors that the approach could potentially be generalized to other disease states and immunological phenotypes. A later analysis found that TCR association rates varied across HLA loci, with DRB1 alleles showing the most associated TCRs and HLA-C alleles the fewest. V-gene and J-gene trimming of TCR beta chains was associated with a missense DCLRE1C variant in a later genetic analysis, and the association was replicated in an independent cohort. In both the original and validation cohorts, the classifier was reported to diagnose cytomegalovirus status with high specificity and sensitivity. In an earlier analysis of 587 of the donors, most TCR beta V segments were observed in productive rearrangements about 87% or about 30% of the time, broadly matching IMGT annotations. A further reported finding was that TCR beta sequences accurately predicted the HLA-A and HLA-B alleles for most subjects in the first cohort. A few of the identified cytomegalovirus-associated TCR beta chains were confirmed in vitro to be specific for cytomegalovirus antigens. A total of fewer than 200 TCR beta chains were listed by the study as associated with cytomegalovirus. Several of the top co-occurrence clusters appeared to be linked to parvovirus B19, influenza, CMV and Epstein-Barr virus, according to a later analysis. A group of highly shared sequence variants was considered likely to be a technical artifact of the sequencing pipeline. In this cohort, only TCR beta chains were sequenced, and detectable features were limited by the absence of alpha or paired-chain data. Correlated functional status among segregating V segments might reflect linkage disequilibrium, but an unknown experimental factor could not be ruled out. Presence/absence analyses assumed roughly uniform sequencing depth across donors, an assumption that may not hold. A later analysis associated roughly 17,000 TCR beta sequences with specific HLA alleles at a false discovery rate of 0.05. While some public TCRs were present in many individuals, most TCR sequences turned up only very rarely across donors. In a later analysis, HLA-associated TCR beta chains were found to be more clonally expanded and to have lower generation probabilities than equally common non-associated chains.

The library was built by means of the immunoSEQ multiplex PCR assay. The multiplex PCR relied on a mix of 60 forward primers for TCR Vbeta segments and 13 reverse primers for TCR Jbeta segments. The CDR3 region of rearranged TCR beta genes was amplified from genomic DNA by a multiplex PCR assay. The Illumina HiSeq System was used to sequence the amplified TCR beta libraries as 87-base-pair reads. The paper's processing steps were these. A later analysis tallied tens of millions of unique TCR beta chains across the 666 repertoires, and approximately 12 million of those chains were shared by two or more donors. Raw reads were error-corrected and collapsed into unique sequences by a nearest-neighbor algorithm in which closely related sequences were merged to remove PCR and sequencing errors. V, D and J gene segments were assigned by aligning CDR3 sequences to IMGT reference sequences. For a sequence to be retained, at least a six-nucleotide match to both a V gene segment and a J gene segment was required. Rearrangements were classified as productive when the CDR3 lacked stop codons and remained in frame with V and J, and all other rearrangements were classified as non-productive. CDR3 was defined by IMGT convention, running from the second conserved V-encoded cysteine to the conserved J-encoded phenylalanine. In an earlier analysis of around 570 of the donors, sequences lacking an unambiguous match to a single V gene segment were excluded. An earlier analysis of 500 to 700 of the donors classified V segments as functional when productive rearrangements were above 56.7% and as segregating when the standard deviation between donors was above 5%. A statistical classification framework was built for diagnosing cytomegalovirus status from the catalog of TCR beta chain sequences. In a later analysis, TCR nucleotide sequences were compared against IMGT/GENE-DB human TR gene sequences so that V and J genes could be assigned. Using the TCRdist pipeline, a later analysis assigned CDR3 sequences along with most-parsimonious VDJ recombination scenarios. In a later analysis, each TCR beta chain was defined by its CDR3 amino acid sequence together with its V-gene family, and reads without a unique V-gene family were excluded. To address suspected cross-contamination and a sequencing artifact, a later analysis removed over 500 highly shared, low-generation-probability nucleotide sequences. In a later analysis, a clonal expansion index was calculated for each public chain from normalized within-repertoire ranks of inferred template counts. A later analysis computed generation probabilities with a VDJ recombination model fitted to out-of-frame rearrangements, and checked the results against IGoR. In a later analysis, TCR-TCR, TCR-HLA and TCR-CMV co-occurrence was scored with hypergeometric tests, and a repertoire-size bias correction was applied to TCR pairs. To estimate false discovery rates, a later analysis permuted the HLA or CMV assignments 20 times. In a later analysis, co-occurring TCRs were grouped with DBSCAN, and TCRdist sequence similarity was added when clustering was performed within HLA-allele-positive subsets. Co-occurrence clustering excluded repertoires with fewer than 30,000 or more than 120,000 public chains, plus five with anomalous nucleotide sharing. The table comes from immuneACCESS by way of TCRdb, which keeps in-frame sequences with V and J called. Part of the clones is missing from these tables; in studies checked, under half for an unresolved V gene and the rest for unknown reasons. V, J and clone size derive from that table, while D and trimming were established from the DNA sequence. Across this sample there are tens of thousands of clones, with roughly 90% seen only once. In total, the top ten clones hold approximately 1.6% of the sample.

The chain uses TRBV5-4 and TRBJ1-2; 9 bases in the junction line up with TRBD1. The sample consisted of PBMCs. The sequence was obtained from a man aged 25-45 years in good health and CMV-seropositive. The CDR3 reads as follows: CASSSQGAWDYGYTF. In nucleotides, the sequence is TGTGCCAGCAGCTCACAGGGGGCATGGGACTATGGCTACACCTTC.